This record looks at one T cell receptor (beta chain) sequence and its context. Other DNA sequences from this sample encode an identical CDR3 as well. This specimen belongs to a study of shared clonotypes between healthy human individuals. The CDR3 is 13 residues long. Germline assignment: CDR1 ENHRY and CDR2 SYGVKD. Trimming took 0 bases from V and 7 from J, leaving 9 bases between them. Only in-frame clones appear in the TCRdb table, and some are missing; sequencing was by immunoSEQ multiplex PCR. The sample records roughly 2 million clones, almost 96% being singletons. The material sequenced was naive CD4+ T cells sorted from blood. As to subset: CD45RA+ positively selected. The chain is built from TRBV10-3 and TRBJ1-1, with unresolved D. This TCR came from a man younger than 30 in good health. The CDR3 DNA is TGTGCCATCAGTGAGTCAAGGGAAATTGAAGCTTTCTTT. The encoded protein is CAISESREIEAFF.